This T cell receptor (beta chain) comes out of a study of T cells in localized non-small cell lung cancer. V was trimmed by 3 bases and J by 2 bases, leaving 16 bases between them. The CDR3 totals 16 residues. CDR1 is SGHAT, CDR2 FQNNGV, per germline. Produced via immunoSEQ multiplex PCR; TCRdb's table is partial and in-frame only. Of about 57,000 clones listed, approximately 91% are singletons. The clonotype comes from a man aged 40-75 years with stage I lung adenocarcinoma. The chain joins TRBV11-2 to TRBJ1-1; D is ambiguous. The material sequenced was peripheral blood, taken before any cancer treatment. The DNA for the CDR3 is TGTGCCAGCAGCTTGTCGGCATCCGGCCAAAACACTGAAGCTTTCTTT. Translating it yields CASSLSASGQNTEAFF.